This T cell receptor beta chain was sequenced during a study of blood T cells in healthy people across ages. The CDR3 contains 15 residues. The V gene end was trimmed by 4 bases and the J gene end by 5 bases; junction bases not matched to a gene: 9. The germline V gene has CDR1 SGDLS and CDR2 YYNGEE. This clonotype has just a few counts. Sample-barcoded 5' priming and a J-beta primer mix drove a second PCR of roughly 7 to 11 cycles. TCRdb analysed the 5' RACE reads with MiXCR anew, one entry per CDR3 protein. The sample includes roughly 2 million distinct CDR3 sequences, about 50% of them seen just once.

This TCR derives from a woman in her thirties or forties in good health. V usage is TRBV9 and J usage is TRBJ2-3; the match to TRBD1 covers 8 bases. Sequencing used blood. The CDR3 DNA reads as TGTGCCAGCAGCCCGACAGGGGTCGGAGAAGATACGCAGTATTTT. This translates into CASSPTGVGEDTQYF. The full variable domain, with the rest looked up from reference TRBV9 and TRBJ2-3, is DSGVTQTPKHLITATGQRVTLRCSPRSGDLSVYWYQQSLDQGLQFLIQYYNGEERAKGNILERFSAQQFPDLHSELNLSSLELGDSALYFCASSPTGVGEDTQYFGPGTRLTVL.